Detailed here is one T cell receptor (beta chain). These data belong to a study of T cells in tumors after PD-1 blockade. About the research overall: Prior checkpoint blockade, systemic immunosuppressant use, or anti-cancer therapy within 4 weeks excluded patients.

Sequenced by immunoSEQ multiplex PCR; TCRdb stores in-frame clones only, minus some. The profile shows 60,000 or so clones, around 77% of them singletons. The source material was PBMCs, sampled before anti-PD-1 treatment. The sequence was collected from a human donor with basal cell carcinoma.

This chain's CDR3 is CASSRGGAGANVLTF. The CDR3, as DNA: TGCGCCAGCAGCCGGGGGGGGGCTGGGGCCAACGTCCTGACTTTC. The chain carries TRBV4-1 and TRBJ2-6; 7 bases line up with TRBD2. V trimming: 4 bases; J trimming: 2 bases; junction bases outside the gene matches: 2. This CDR3 region has 15 residues. Germline V gives CDR1 MGHRA, CDR2 YSYEKL.